The 20 T cell receptor beta chains presented below share a single source sample, sequenced in a study of PD-1 blockade in classical Hodgkin lymphoma. The sample's time point: cycle 4 day 1 (C4D1), after about 6 weeks of nivolumab. Relapses following autologous stem cell transplantation were seen in all patients, with brentuximab vedotin exposure varying. Libraries were prepared by immunoSEQ multiplex PCR; TCRdb keeps only in-frame clonotypes and omits some of them. Among approximately 61,000 clones listed, 87% were seen once. The sample here was peripheral blood mononuclear cells (PBMCs), taken before the fourth cycle of nivolumab. Receptors were obtained from a human donor with classical Hodgkin lymphoma.

The rearrangement links TRBV6-6 to TRBJ2-7; TRBD2 matches at 11 bases. Per the germline V gene, CDR1 is MNHNY and CDR2 is SVGAGI (reference sequence). V gave up 6 bases and J gave up 3 bases; unmatched junction bases: 7. The CDR3 spans 15 residues. For the CDR3, the DNA is TGTGCCAGCAGCCCTACTAGCGGGGGCTACTACGAGCAGTACTTC. Translating gives CASSPTSGGYYEQYF.

CDR3 loop: CASSVEDRDVEPQHF. CDR3 nucleotide sequence: TGTGCCAGCAGCGTAGAGGACAGGGATGTGGAGCCCCAGCATTTT. The J gene is TRBJ1-5, the V gene TRBV9; 8 bases match TRBD1. The CDR3 loop spans 15 amino acids. From germline, CDR1 is SGDLS and CDR2 YYNGEE. Unmatched junction bases numbered 7, after V lost 0 bases and J lost 8 bases.

The chain combines TRBV5-1 with TRBJ2-7, with D unresolved. The germline CDR1 and CDR2 sequences are SGHRS and YFSETQ. Trimming shortened V by 0 bases and J by 4 bases, and 8 bases separated the two germline ends. The CDR3 has 13 amino acids. Here the CDR3 DNA reads TGCGCCAGCAGCTTGGGATGGCCTTACGAGCAGTACTTC. It yields the protein CASSLGWPYEQYF.

The chain links TRBV19 to TRBJ1-6; D is unresolved. Germline loops: CDR1 LNHDA, CDR2 SQIVND (reference sequence). CDR3 length equals 16 residues. V was clipped by 5 bases and J by 7 bases, with 18 bases between them. For the CDR3, the DNA is TGTGCCAGTAGTGCGTCCACCCGGGATCTCAATTCACCCCTCCACTTT. Translated: CASSASTRDLNSPLHF.

The rearrangement joins TRBV7-3 to TRBJ1-1; D gene ambiguous. This CDR3 spans 15 amino acids. Germline assignment: CDR1 SGHTA and CDR2 FQGTGA. Trimming left V 3 bases short and J 1 base short, with 12 bases between. DNA for the CDR3: TGTGCCAGCAGCTTGGCGGGGAACAGGAACACTGAAGCTTTCTTT. This translates into CASSLAGNRNTEAFF.

This chain links TRBV5-1 with TRBJ1-4; D call uncertain. V was shortened by 0 bases and J by 0 bases, with 9 bases between the two germline ends. The germline gives CDR1 SGHRS, CDR2 YFSETQ. CDR3 size: 16 residues. CDR3: CASSLDGSATNEKLFF. For the CDR3, the DNA is TGCGCCAGCAGCTTGGATGGGTCAGCAACTAATGAAAAACTGTTTTTT.

This rearrangement joins TRBV7-9 to TRBJ1-6; unclear D gene. Between the trimmed V and J ends, which lost 2 bases and 8 bases, there was a span of 7 bases. Per the germline V gene, CDR1 is SEHNR and CDR2 is FQNEAQ (reference sequence). This CDR3 is built from 13 residues. This CDR3 reads CASSLFGDSPLHF. The DNA for the CDR3 is TGTGCCAGCAGCTTATTCGGGGATTCACCCCTCCACTTT.

This rearrangement joins TRBV10-3 to TRBJ2-5; D is unresolved. Germline V CDR1 and CDR2: ENHRY, SYGVKD. Trimming took 8 bases from V and 2 from J, leaving 9 bases between them. The CDR3 contains 12 residues. CDR3 bases: TGTGCCATCGGGCCGACACAAGAGACCCAGTACTTC. Translating gives CAIGPTQETQYF.

The chain has TRBV19 and TRBJ2-1, with 9 positions matching TRBD2. J was trimmed by 1 base and V by 6 bases; bases with no gene match: 4. This CDR3 comprises 15 residues. Germline V gene data show CDR1 as LNHDA and CDR2 as SQIVND (reference sequence). The DNA for the CDR3 is TGTGCCAGTAGGCTAGCGGGACAGTCCTACAATGAGCAGTTCTTC. Protein sequence: CASRLAGQSYNEQFF.

The chain couples TRBV11-2 to TRBJ1-1, with TRBD1 matching 8 bases. V trimming: 3 bases; J trimming: 5 bases; junction bases outside the gene matches: 5. This CDR3 has 14 amino acids. Germline CDR1 is SGHAT and CDR2 is FQNNGV. CDR3: CASSFAGGYTEAFF. In DNA, the CDR3 is TGTGCCAGCAGCTTCGCAGGGGGCTATACTGAAGCTTTCTTT.

The rearrangement uses TRBV1 and TRBJ2-1; the D segment call TRBD2 is taken from the table without a DNA check. TRBV1 constitutes a pseudogene. The CDR3 is 12 amino acids. The CDR3 protein is CTSSTPIDEQFF. The CDR3 region has the DNA TGCACCAGCAGCACCCCAATAGATGAGCAGTTCTTC.

The chain combines TRBV9 with TRBJ2-5; 8 nucleotides agree with TRBD1. There are 14 residues in the CDR3. Per the germline V gene, CDR1 is SGDLS and CDR2 is YYNGEE. V lost 3 bases and J lost 3; bases outside the gene matches: 4. Here the CDR3 reads CASSGDRGEETQYF. The CDR3 nucleotides are TGTGCCAGCAGCGGTGACAGGGGTGAAGAGACCCAGTACTTC.

This clone came up once. This chain uses TRBV7-8 with TRBJ2-7; 7 bases align to TRBD2. Germline trimming cut 5 bases from V and 2 bases from J; bases unmatched to any gene: 12. Looked up from germline, CDR1 is SGHVS and CDR2 is FQNEAQ. CDR3 length: 16 amino acids. The CDR3: CASSQTWVGGTYEQYF. The CDR3 DNA reads TGTGCCAGCAGCCAGACCTGGGTCGGGGGGACCTACGAGCAGTACTTC.

The CDR3 here is CASSDTGRGGYTF. CDR3 in DNA: TGTGCCAGCAGTGACACAGGAAGGGGTGGCTACACCTTC. V is TRBV6-4 and J is TRBJ1-2; D possibly corresponds to TRBD1 (5 bases). Germline V lookup: CDR1 MRHNA, CDR2 SNTAGT. The V end was cut by 2 bases, the J end by 7 bases, with 11 bases between. The CDR3 runs to 13 residues.

V and J are TRBV5-1 and TRBJ1-5; D unclear. The V and J ends lost 4 bases and 1 base respectively, with 15 bases between them. The germline V gene encodes CDR1 SGHRS and CDR2 YFSETQ. This CDR3 contains 16 residues. The CDR3 protein is CASSPGDGRSNQPQHF. CDR3 DNA: TGCGCCAGCAGCCCAGGAGACGGCAGGAGCAATCAGCCCCAGCATTTT.

The chain uses TRBV2 and TRBJ1-6; D uncertain. The V gene lost 7 bases and the J gene lost 5 bases, with 6 bases spanning the gap. Germline values: CDR1 SNHLY, CDR2 FYNNEI. The CDR3 runs 12 residues. The DNA for the CDR3 is TGTGCCAGCATGCAGGATAATTCACCCCTCCACTTT. Its protein is CASMQDNSPLHF.

V gene TRBV5-5 combines with J gene TRBJ2-5; weak D call: TRBD2 (6 bases). Germline loops: CDR1 SGHKS, CDR2 YYEKEE (reference sequence). The CDR3 covers 16 residues. Trimming took off 4 bases at V and 0 bases at J, with 16 bases between the two ends. CDR3 amino acids: CASSTGVPMYQETQYF. The CDR3 nucleotides are TGTGCCAGCAGCACGGGGGTCCCAATGTACCAAGAGACCCAGTACTTC.

A word on this clone: Other nucleotide sequences from this sample produce the same CDR3. This chain connects TRBV5-1 to TRBJ2-2; D is unclear. CDR1 SGHRS and CDR2 YFSETQ come from the germline V gene. The CDR3 is 13 amino acids. The V gene lost 0 bases and the J gene lost 5 bases, with 5 bases spanning the gap. The DNA of the CDR3 is TGCGCCAGCAGCTTGGAAGGGACCGGGGAGCTGTTTTTT. Translated, it gives CASSLEGTGELFF.

The chain links TRBV7-2 to TRBJ1-4, with no clear D. The CDR3 runs to 13 residues. V was shortened by 2 bases and J by 7 bases, with 8 bases between the two germline ends. The germline gives CDR1 SGHTA, CDR2 FQGNSA. In DNA form, the CDR3 reads TGTGCCAGCAGCTTACAGCGAGGTGAAAAACTGTTTTTT. It is translated as CASSLQRGEKLFF.

The chain recombines TRBV7-6 with TRBJ2-1, with 8 positions matching TRBD2. J was trimmed by 9 bases and V by 1 base; bases with no gene match: 11. Germline lookup yields CDR1 SGHVS and CDR2 FNYEAQ. This CDR3 has 16 amino acids. CDR3 residues: CASSLGGGGTSGEQFF. CDR3 in DNA: TGTGCCAGCAGCTTAGGAGGCGGGGGGACTTCTGGTGAGCAGTTCTTC.